This TCR beta chain was retrieved from a study of T cells after yellow fever vaccination. This clonotype was seen many times. TCRdb used MiXCR to reprocess the 5' RACE reads, holding one entry per CDR3 protein. The sample shows 500,000 to 650,000 distinct CDR3 sequences, 17% of them seen only once. The germline V gene has CDR1 SGHKS and CDR2 YYEKEE (reference sequence). The CDR3 contains 13 residues. Between the trimmed V and J ends, which lost 0 bases and 7 bases, there was a span of 10 bases. This sample comprised PBMCs, obtained more than 4 days after the first yellow fever vaccination. The chain employs TRBV5-5 and TRBJ1-2; D unclear. The sequence was obtained from a young man who received the YFV17D yellow fever vaccine. CDR3 residues: CASSLDQPFGYTF. The DNA of the CDR3 is TGTGCCAGCAGCTTGGACCAACCGTTTGGCTACACCTTC.